The sequence of this TCR beta chain was determined in a study of cytomegalovirus exposure and HLA in healthy donors. It was with 60 Vbeta and 13 Jbeta primers that the PCR ran. Profiling relied on immunoSEQ multiplex PCR, and the TCRdb table lists in-frame clones only, not all of them. Of 110,000 or so clones listed, roughly 80% are singletons. Germline values: CDR1 MNHEY, CDR2 SMNVEV (reference sequence). The CDR3 sequence is 16 residues long. The V and J ends lost 5 bases and 2 bases respectively, with 18 bases between them. The specimen sequenced was PBMCs. The source is a woman younger than 30 in good health and CMV-seronegative. This chain connects TRBV27 to TRBJ1-2; no clear D gene. The CDR3 DNA follows: TGTGCCAGCAGTCTCCACCCTGGACTGAAAAACTATGGCTACACCTTC. Protein product: CASSLHPGLKNYGYTF.